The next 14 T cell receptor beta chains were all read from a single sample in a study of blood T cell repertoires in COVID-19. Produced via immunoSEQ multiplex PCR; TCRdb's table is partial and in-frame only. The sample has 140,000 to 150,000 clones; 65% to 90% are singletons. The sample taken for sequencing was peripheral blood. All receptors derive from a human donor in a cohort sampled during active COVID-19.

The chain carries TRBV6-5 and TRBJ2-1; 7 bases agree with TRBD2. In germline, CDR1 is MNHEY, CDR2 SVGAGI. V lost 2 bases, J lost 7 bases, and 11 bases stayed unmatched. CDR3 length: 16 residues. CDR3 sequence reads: CASSYDFGGKGNEQFF. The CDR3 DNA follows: TGTGCCAGCAGTTACGATTTCGGGGGGAAGGGGAATGAGCAGTTCTTC.

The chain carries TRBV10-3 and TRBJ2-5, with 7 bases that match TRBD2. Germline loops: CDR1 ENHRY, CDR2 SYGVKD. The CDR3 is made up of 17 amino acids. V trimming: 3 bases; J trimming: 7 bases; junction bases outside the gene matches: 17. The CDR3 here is CAISEGGPGDYYGTQYF. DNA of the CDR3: TGTGCCATCAGTGAAGGTGGCCCTGGGGACTATTACGGGACCCAGTACTTC.

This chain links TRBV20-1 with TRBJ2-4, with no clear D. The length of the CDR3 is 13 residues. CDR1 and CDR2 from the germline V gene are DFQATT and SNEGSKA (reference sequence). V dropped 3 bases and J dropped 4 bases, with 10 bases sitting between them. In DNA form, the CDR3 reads TGCAGTGCTAGTTCAGGTTCAAAAAACATTCAGTACTTC. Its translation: CSASSGSKNIQYF.

The chain's CDR3 is CASSLGVGYGYTF. The CDR3 DNA reads TGTGCCAGCAGTCTCGGGGTTGGCTATGGCTACACCTTC. The J gene is TRBJ1-2, the V gene TRBV27; unclear D gene. Trimming removed 5 bases at V and 4 bases at J, with 11 bases between. From germline, CDR1 is MNHEY and CDR2 SMNVEV (reference sequence). The CDR3 is 13 residues long.

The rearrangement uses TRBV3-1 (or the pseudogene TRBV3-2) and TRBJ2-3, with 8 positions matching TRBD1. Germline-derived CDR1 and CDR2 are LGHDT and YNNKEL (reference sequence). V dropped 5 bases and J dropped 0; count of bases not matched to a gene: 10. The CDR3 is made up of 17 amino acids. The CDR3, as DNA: TGTGCCAGCAGCGCGTACGCGACAGGGGATAGCACAGATACGCAGTATTTT. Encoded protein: CASSAYATGDSTDTQYF.

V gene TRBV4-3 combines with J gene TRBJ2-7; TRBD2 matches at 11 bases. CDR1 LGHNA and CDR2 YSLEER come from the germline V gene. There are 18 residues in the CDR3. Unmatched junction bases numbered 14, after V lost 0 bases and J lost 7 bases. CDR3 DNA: TGCGCCAGCAGCCAAGATTTGGGGACTAGCGGCCTCCGGGGGGAGCAGTACTTC. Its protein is CASSQDLGTSGLRGEQYF.

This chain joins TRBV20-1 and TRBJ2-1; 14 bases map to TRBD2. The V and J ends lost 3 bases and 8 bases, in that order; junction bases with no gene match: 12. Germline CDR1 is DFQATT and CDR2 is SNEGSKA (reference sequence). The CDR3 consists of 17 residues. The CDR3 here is CSASHPLGTSGSYEQFF. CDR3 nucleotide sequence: TGCAGTGCTAGTCACCCGCTCGGGACTAGCGGGAGCTATGAGCAGTTCTTC.

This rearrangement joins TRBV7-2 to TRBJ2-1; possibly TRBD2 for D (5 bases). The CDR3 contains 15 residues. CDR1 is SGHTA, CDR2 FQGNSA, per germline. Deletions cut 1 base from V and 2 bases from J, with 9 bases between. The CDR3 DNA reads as TGTGCCAGCAGCTTAGGAGGGAGCGCCTACAATGAGCAGTTCTTC. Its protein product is CASSLGGSAYNEQFF. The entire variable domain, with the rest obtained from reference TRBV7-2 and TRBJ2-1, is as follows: GAGVSQSPSNKVTEKGKDVELRCDPISGHTALYWYRQSLGQGLEFLIYFQGNSAPDKSGLPSDRFSAERTGGSVSTLTIQRTQQEDSAVYLCASSLGGSAYNEQFFGPGTRLTVL.

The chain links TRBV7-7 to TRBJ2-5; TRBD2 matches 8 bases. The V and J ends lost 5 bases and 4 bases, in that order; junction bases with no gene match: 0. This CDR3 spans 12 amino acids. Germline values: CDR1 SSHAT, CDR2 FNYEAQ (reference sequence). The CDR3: CASSSGGETQYF. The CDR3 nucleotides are TGTGCCAGCAGCAGCGGGGGAGAGACCCAGTACTTC.

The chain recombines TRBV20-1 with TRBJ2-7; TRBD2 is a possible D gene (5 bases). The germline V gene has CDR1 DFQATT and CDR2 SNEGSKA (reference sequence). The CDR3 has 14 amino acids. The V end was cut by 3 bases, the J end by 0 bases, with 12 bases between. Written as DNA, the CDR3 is TGCAGTGCTAGTGGCAGCGGATCCTCCTACGAGCAGTACTTC. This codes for CSASGSGSSYEQYF.

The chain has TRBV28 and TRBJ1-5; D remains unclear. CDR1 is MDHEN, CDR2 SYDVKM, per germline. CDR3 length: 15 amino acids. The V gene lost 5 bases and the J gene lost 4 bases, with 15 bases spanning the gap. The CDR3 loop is CASSPEFSSNQPQHF. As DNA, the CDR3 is TGTGCCAGCAGTCCCGAGTTCTCGAGTAATCAGCCCCAGCATTTT. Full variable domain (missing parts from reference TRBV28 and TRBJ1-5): DVKVTQSSRYLVKRTGEKVFLECVQDMDHENMFWYRQDPGLGLRLIYFSYDVKMKEKGDIPEGYSVSREKKERFSLILESASTNQTSMYLCASSPEFSSNQPQHFGDGTRLSIL.

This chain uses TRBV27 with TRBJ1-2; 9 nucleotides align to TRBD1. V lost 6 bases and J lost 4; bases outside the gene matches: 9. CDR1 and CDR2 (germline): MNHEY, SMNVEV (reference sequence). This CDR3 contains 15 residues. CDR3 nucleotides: TGTGCCAGCAGGCAGGGGACAGGGATGGGCTATGGCTACACCTTC. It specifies CASRQGTGMGYGYTF.

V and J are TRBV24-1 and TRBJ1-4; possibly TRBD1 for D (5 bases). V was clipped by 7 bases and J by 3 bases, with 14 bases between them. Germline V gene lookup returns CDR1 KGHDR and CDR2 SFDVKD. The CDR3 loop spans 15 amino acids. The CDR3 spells CATSLTGGPNEKLFF. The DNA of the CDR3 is TGTGCCACCAGCCTCACGGGGGGTCCTAATGAAAAACTGTTTTTT.

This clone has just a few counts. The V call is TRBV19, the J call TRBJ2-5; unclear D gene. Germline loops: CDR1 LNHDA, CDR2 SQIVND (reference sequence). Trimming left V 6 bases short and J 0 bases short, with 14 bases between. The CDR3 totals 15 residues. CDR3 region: CASRPTSVNQETQYF. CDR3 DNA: TGTGCCAGTAGGCCCACCTCAGTGAACCAAGAGACCCAGTACTTC.